A single sample gave rise to the 12 T cell receptor beta chains below, sequenced in a study of cytomegalovirus exposure and HLA in healthy donors. PCR involved 60 Vbeta and 13 Jbeta primers. Generated by immunoSEQ multiplex PCR, the TCRdb table keeps only in-frame clones and is missing some. The data contain about 200,000 clones, around 87% of them singletons. Sequences were obtained from PBMCs. All receptors come from a boy aged 2 to 9 in good health and CMV-seronegative.

V gene TRBV9 combines with J gene TRBJ2-7; D gene unclear. CDR3 length: 13 residues. The germline gives CDR1 SGDLS, CDR2 YYNGEE. Trimming took 3 bases from V and 0 from J, leaving 7 bases between them. The CDR3 loop is CASSAPSSYEQYF. The CDR3 bases are TGTGCCAGCAGCGCCCCCAGCTCCTACGAGCAGTACTTC.

The chain combines TRBV5-6 with TRBJ1-2, with unresolved D. V was shortened by 0 bases and J by 4 bases, with 10 bases between the two germline ends. Per the germline V gene, CDR1 is SGHDT and CDR2 is YYEEEE. This CDR3 has 14 residues. In DNA, the CDR3 is TGTGCCAGCAGCTTGGTTACGTCCGGCTATGGCTACACCTTC. Amino acids: CASSLVTSGYGYTF.

The sample holds one count of this clone. The chain joins TRBV5-4 to TRBJ2-1; D is uncertain. The CDR3 is 11 residues long. V was clipped by 1 base and J by 9 bases, with 5 bases between them. CDR1 SGHNT and CDR2 YYREEE come from the germline V gene (reference sequence). For the CDR3, the DNA is TGTGCCAGCAGCTTGACGGGTGAGCAGTTCTTC. Protein: CASSLTGEQFF. Complete variable domain (other parts from reference TRBV5-4 and TRBJ2-1): ETGVTQSPTHLIKTRGQQVTLRCSSQSGHNTVSWYQQALGQGPQFIFQYYREEENGRGNFPPRFSGLQFPNYSSELNVNALELDDSALYLCASSLTGEQFFGPGTRLTVL.

The chain combines TRBV28 with TRBJ2-1, with a possible D match to TRBD2 (5 bases). CDR3 size: 14 residues. CDR1 and CDR2 from the germline V gene are MDHEN and SYDVKM. V was shortened by 3 bases and J by 5 bases, with 11 bases between the two germline ends. Here the CDR3 DNA reads TGTGCCAGCAGTTTTTGGGCGGGTAACAATGAGCAGTTCTTC. Its translation: CASSFWAGNNEQFF.

The gene calls are TRBV19 and TRBJ1-6; a possible D gene is TRBD1 (5 bases). Germline CDR1 is LNHDA and CDR2 is SQIVND (reference sequence). V shed 6 bases and J shed 7 bases, with 13 bases lying between them. This CDR3 is 14 amino acids long. DNA for the CDR3: TGTGCCAGTAGGGCAACGGGGGGAAATTCACCCCTCCACTTT. This encodes CASRATGGNSPLHF.

V gene TRBV14 combines with J gene TRBJ2-1; 8 bases map to TRBD1. CDR3 length: 13 amino acids. Looked up from germline, CDR1 is SGHDN and CDR2 is FVKESK. Trimming removed 7 bases from V and 8 bases from J; junction bases left unmatched: 7. The CDR3 DNA follows: TGTGCCAGCAACCCGGACAGGGAGGATGAGCAGTTCTTC. Translated, it gives CASNPDREDEQFF.

The gene calls are TRBV14 and TRBJ1-2; D is ambiguous. V was shortened by 4 bases and J by 6 bases, with 24 bases between the two germline ends. This CDR3 spans 17 amino acids. The germline V gene has CDR1 SGHDN and CDR2 FVKESK. The CDR3 reads CASSRATAHPALHGYTF. In nucleotides, the CDR3 is TGTGCCAGCAGCCGGGCGACGGCTCACCCGGCCCTCCATGGCTACACCTTC.

The gene calls are TRBV19 and TRBJ2-1; 11 bases fit TRBD2. CDR3 length: 16 amino acids. With V trimmed by 6 bases and J by 10 bases, 14 bases remained unmatched. Germline loops: CDR1 LNHDA, CDR2 SQIVND (reference sequence). The DNA for the CDR3 is TGTGCCAGTAGGGAAACCGGGACTAGCGGTGTTTGGGAGCAGTTCTTC. This codes for CASRETGTSGVWEQFF. Full variable domain (outside the CDR3, taken from reference TRBV19 and TRBJ2-1): DGGITQSPKYLFRKEGQNVTLSCEQNLNHDAMYWYRQDPGQGLRLIYYSQIVNDFQKGDIAEGYSVSREKKESFPLTVTSAQKNPTAFYLCASRETGTSGVWEQFFGPGTRLTVL.

This sequence joins TRBV7-9 and TRBJ2-5; TRBD2 agrees at 10 bases. Germline V gene data show CDR1 as SEHNR and CDR2 as FQNEAQ (reference sequence). CDR3 size: 17 residues. J was trimmed by 6 bases and V by 4 bases; bases with no gene match: 14. The CDR3 protein is CASSSAPQREGPKTQYF. The DNA for the CDR3 is TGTGCCAGCAGCTCAGCACCGCAGCGGGAGGGCCCCAAGACCCAGTACTTC.

The chain carries TRBV29-1 and TRBJ1-6; the match to TRBD1 covers 9 bases. The ends lost 6 bases at V and 7 bases at J; junction bases unmatched: 4. The length of the CDR3 is 13 residues. The germline V gene encodes CDR1 SQVTM and CDR2 ANQGSEA. The DNA of the CDR3 is TGCAGCGTCCGGACAGGGGAGAATTCACCCCTCCACTTT. This encodes CSVRTGENSPLHF.

The chain uses TRBV7-9 and TRBJ2-7; no reliable D call. This CDR3 region has 13 residues. Germline V CDR1 and CDR2: SEHNR, FQNEAQ (reference sequence). With 3 bases removed from V and 6 bases from J, the gap between germline ends came to 12 bases. The CDR3 protein is CASSLVRSPEQYF. CDR3 sequence (DNA): TGTGCCAGCAGCTTGGTTCGGAGCCCCGAGCAGTACTTC.

This clone appeared a single time. The chain combines TRBV9 with TRBJ1-4, with TRBD1 matching 12 bases. CDR3 length: 19 residues. The germline CDR1 and CDR2 sequences are SGDLS and YYNGEE. J gave up 2 bases and V 1 base, and 9 bases lay outside the gene matches. The CDR3 region is CASSVPGQGALTTNEKLFF. CDR3 sequence (DNA): TGTGCCAGCAGCGTACCGGGACAGGGGGCTTTAACGACTAATGAAAAACTGTTTTTT.